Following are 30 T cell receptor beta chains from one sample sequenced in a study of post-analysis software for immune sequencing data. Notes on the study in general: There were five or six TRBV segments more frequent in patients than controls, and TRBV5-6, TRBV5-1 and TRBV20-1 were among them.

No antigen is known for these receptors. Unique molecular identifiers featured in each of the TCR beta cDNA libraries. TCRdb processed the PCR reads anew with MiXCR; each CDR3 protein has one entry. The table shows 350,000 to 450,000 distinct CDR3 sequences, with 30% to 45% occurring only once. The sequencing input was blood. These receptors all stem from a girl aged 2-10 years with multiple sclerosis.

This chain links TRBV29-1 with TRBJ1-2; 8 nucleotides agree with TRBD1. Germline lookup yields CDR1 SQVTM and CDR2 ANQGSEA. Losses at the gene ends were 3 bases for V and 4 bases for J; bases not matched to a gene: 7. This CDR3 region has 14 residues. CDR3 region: CSVDPDRAGYGYTF. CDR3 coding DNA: TGCAGCGTTGACCCGGACAGGGCGGGCTATGGCTACACCTTC.

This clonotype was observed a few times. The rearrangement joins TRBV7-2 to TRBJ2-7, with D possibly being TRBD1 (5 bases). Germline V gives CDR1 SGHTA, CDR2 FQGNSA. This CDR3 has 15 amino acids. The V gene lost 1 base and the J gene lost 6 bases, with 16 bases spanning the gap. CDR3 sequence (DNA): TGTGCCAGCAGCTTAGTGGCCGGATCAGGGCGCGAGCAGTACTTC. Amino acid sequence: CASSLVAGSGREQYF.

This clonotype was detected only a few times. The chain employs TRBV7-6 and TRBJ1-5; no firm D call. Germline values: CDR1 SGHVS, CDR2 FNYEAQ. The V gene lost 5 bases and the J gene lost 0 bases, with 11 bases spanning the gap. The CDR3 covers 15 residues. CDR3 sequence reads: CASSPSYYSNQPQHF. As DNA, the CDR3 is TGTGCCAGCAGCCCGTCTTATTATAGCAATCAGCCCCAGCATTTT.

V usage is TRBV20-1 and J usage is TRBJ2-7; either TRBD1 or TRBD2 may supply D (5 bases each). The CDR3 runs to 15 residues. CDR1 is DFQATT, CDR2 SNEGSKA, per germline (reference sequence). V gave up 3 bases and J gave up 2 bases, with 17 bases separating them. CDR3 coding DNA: TGCAGTGCTAGTAAAGCTAGTGGGGGTCCCTACGAGCAGTACTTC. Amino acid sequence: CSASKASGGPYEQYF.

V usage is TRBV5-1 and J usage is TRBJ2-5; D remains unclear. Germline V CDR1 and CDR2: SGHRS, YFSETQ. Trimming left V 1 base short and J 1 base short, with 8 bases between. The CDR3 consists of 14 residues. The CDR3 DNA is TGCGCCAGCAGCTTGCAGGACCCCCAAGAGACCCAGTACTTC. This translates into CASSLQDPQETQYF.

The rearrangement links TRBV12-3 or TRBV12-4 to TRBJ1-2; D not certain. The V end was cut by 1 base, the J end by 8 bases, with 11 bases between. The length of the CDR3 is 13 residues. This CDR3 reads CASSLGFGWGYTF. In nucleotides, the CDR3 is TGTGCCAGCAGTTTAGGATTCGGCTGGGGCTACACCTTC.

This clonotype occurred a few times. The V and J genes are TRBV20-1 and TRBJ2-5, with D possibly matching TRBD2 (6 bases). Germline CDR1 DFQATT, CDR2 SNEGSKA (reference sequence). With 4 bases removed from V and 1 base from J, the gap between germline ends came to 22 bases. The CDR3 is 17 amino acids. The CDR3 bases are TGCAGTGCTACCTCCTCTACCCTCGGGACTCCCCAAGAGACCCAGTACTTC. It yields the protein CSATSSTLGTPQETQYF.

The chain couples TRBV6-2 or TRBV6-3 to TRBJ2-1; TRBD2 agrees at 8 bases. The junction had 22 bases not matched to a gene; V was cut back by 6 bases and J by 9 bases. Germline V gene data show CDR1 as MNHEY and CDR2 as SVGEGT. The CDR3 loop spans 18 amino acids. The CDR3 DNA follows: TGTGCCAGCAGGCCGGGACTAGTCCCCGGTCCCCGGCCGGGTGAGCAGTTCTTC. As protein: CASRPGLVPGPRPGEQFF.

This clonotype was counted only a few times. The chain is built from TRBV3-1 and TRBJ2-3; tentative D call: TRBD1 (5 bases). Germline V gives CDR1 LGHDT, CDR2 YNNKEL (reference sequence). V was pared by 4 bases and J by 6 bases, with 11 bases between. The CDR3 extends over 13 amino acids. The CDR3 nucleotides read TGTGCCAGCAGCCGGGGCTATTCGGATACGCAGTATTTT. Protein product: CASSRGYSDTQYF.

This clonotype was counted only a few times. The DNA of the CDR3 is TGTGCCAGCAGTATCCAGGGCCATACCTACGAGCAGTACTTC. Amino acid sequence: CASSIQGHTYEQYF. The chain uses TRBV28 and TRBJ2-7; weak D call: TRBD1 (5 bases). Trimming removed 5 bases from V and 2 bases from J, with 13 bases in between. The CDR3 loop spans 14 amino acids. In germline, CDR1 is MDHEN, CDR2 SYDVKM.

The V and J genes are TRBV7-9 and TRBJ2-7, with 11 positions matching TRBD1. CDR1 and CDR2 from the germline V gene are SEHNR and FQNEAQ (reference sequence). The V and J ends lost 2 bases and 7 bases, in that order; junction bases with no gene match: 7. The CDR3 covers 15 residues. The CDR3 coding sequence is TGTGCCAGCAGCTTAACCGGGACAGGGGGTAATGAGCAGTACTTC. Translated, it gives CASSLTGTGGNEQYF.

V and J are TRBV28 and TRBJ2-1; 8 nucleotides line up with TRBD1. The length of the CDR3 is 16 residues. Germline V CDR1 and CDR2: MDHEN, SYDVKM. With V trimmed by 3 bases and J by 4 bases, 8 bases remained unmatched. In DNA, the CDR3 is TGTGCCAGCAGTTTTTGGGGACAGGACCCTTACAATGAGCAGTTCTTC. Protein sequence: CASSFWGQDPYNEQFF.

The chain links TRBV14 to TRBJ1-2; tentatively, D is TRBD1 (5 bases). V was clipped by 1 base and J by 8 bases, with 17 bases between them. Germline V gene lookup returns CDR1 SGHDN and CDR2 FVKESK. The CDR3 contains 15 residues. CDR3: CASSQGGWSGDGYTF. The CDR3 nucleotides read TGTGCCAGCAGCCAAGGGGGCTGGTCCGGGGACGGCTACACCTTC.

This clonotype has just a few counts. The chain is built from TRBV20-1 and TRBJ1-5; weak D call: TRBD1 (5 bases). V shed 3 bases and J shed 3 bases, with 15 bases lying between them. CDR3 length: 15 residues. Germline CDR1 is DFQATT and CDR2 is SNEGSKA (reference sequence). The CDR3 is CSARGTRGNNQPQHF. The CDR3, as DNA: TGCAGTGCTAGGGGCACCCGGGGCAACAATCAGCCCCAGCATTTT.

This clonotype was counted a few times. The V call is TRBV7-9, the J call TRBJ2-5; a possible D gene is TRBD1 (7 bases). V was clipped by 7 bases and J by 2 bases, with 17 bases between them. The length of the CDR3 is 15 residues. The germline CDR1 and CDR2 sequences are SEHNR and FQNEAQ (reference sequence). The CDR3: CASTPDREAQETQYF. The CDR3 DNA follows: TGTGCCAGCACCCCCGACAGGGAGGCGCAAGAGACCCAGTACTTC.

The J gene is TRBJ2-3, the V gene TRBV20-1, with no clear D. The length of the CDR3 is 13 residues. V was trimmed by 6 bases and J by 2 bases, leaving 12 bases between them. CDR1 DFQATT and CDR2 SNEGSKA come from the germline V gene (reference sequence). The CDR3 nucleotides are TGCAGTGCCCAGCAAGAGAACACAGATACGCAGTATTTT. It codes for CSAQQENTDTQYF.

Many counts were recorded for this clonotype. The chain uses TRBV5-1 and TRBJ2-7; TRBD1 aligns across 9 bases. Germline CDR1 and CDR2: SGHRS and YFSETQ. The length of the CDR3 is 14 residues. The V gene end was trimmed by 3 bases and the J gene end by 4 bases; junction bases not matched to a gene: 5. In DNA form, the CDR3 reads TGCGCCAGCAGCTCCGGGACAGGGTTGTACGAGCAGTACTTC. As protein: CASSSGTGLYEQYF.

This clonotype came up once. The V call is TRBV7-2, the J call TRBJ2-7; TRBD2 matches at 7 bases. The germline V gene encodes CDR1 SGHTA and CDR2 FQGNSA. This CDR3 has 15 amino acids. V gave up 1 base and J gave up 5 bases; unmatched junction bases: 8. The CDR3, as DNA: TGTGCCAGCAGCTTAGGTGTTAGCGGGTTCGACGAGCAGTACTTC. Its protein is CASSLGVSGFDEQYF.

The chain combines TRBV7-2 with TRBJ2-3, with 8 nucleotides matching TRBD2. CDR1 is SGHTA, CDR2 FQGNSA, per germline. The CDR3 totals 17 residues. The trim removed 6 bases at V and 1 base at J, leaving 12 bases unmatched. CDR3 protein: CASSLLPPGLGTDTQYF. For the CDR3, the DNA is TGTGCCAGCAGTCTATTGCCCCCGGGACTAGGCACAGATACGCAGTATTTT.

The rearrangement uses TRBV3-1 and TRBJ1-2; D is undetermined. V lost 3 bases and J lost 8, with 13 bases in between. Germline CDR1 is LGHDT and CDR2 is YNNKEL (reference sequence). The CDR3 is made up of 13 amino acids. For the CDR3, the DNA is TGTGCCAGCAGCCAGGGCGGGGTTGGCGGCTACACCTTC. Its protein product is CASSQGGVGGYTF.

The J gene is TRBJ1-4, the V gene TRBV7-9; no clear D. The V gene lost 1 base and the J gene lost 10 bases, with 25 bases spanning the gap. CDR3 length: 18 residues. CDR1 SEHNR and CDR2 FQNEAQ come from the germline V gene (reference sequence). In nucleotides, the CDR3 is TGTGCCAGCAGCTTAGTGATGGCCGAAGGGCCACCCAGAACAAAACTGTTTTTT. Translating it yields CASSLVMAEGPPRTKLFF.

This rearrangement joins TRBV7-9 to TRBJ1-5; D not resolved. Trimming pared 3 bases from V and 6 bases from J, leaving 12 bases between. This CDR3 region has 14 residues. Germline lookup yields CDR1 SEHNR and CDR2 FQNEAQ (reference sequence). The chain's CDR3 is CASSFDTLSQPQHF. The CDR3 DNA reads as TGTGCCAGCAGCTTCGACACTCTTAGTCAGCCCCAGCATTTT.

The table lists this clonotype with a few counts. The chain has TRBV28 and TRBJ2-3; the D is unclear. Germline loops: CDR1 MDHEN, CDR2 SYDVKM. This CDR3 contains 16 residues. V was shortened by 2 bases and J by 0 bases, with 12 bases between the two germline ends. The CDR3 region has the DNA TGTGCCAGCAGTTTAAACCTAGTCTCTAGCACAGATACGCAGTATTTT. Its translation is CASSLNLVSSTDTQYF.

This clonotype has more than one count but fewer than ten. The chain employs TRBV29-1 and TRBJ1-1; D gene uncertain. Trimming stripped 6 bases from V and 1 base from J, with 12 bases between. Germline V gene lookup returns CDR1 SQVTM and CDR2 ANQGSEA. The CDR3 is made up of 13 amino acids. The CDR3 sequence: CSVSPLRNTEAFF. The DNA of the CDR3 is TGCAGCGTCTCGCCCCTCAGGAACACTGAAGCTTTCTTT.

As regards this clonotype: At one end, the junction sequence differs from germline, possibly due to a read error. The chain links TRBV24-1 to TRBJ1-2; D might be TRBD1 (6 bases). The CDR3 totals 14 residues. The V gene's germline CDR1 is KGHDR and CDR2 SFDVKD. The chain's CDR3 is CATSSRGLNYGYTF. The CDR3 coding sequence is TGTGCCACCAGTAGCAGGGGACTAAACTATGGTTACACCTTC.

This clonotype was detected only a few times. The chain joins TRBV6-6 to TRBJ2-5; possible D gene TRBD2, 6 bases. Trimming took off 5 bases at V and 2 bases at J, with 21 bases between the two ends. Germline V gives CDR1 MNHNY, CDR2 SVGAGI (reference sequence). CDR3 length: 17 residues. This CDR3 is CASSPRSPSGGQETQYF. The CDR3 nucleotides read TGTGCCAGCAGTCCTCGGAGTCCTTCCGGGGGTCAAGAGACCCAGTACTTC.

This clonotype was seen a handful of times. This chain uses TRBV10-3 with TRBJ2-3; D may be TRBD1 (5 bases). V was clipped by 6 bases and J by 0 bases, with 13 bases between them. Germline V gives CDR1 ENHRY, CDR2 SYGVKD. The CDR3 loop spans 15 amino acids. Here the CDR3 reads CAISDRQTSTDTQYF. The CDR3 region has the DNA TGTGCCATCAGCGACAGACAAACAAGCACAGATACGCAGTATTTT.

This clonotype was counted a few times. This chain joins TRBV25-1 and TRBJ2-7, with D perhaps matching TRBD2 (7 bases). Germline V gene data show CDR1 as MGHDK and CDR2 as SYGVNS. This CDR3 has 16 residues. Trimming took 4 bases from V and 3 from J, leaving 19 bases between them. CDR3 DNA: TGTGCCAGCAGTGGCCCACGGGGGGCAAAATACTACGAGCAGTACTTC. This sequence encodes CASSGPRGAKYYEQYF.

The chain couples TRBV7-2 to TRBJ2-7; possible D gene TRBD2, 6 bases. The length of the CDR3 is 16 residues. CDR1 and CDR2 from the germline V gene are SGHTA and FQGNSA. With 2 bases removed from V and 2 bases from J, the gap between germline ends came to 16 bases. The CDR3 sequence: CASSLLSGRGAYEQYF. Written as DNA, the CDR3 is TGTGCCAGCAGCTTACTGTCCGGGCGGGGAGCCTACGAGCAGTACTTC.

The CDR3 spells CASSLAYGRPVRNQPQHF. The DNA for the CDR3 is TGTGCCAGCAGCTTAGCGTATGGGCGGCCAGTACGCAATCAGCCCCAGCATTTT. This chain connects TRBV7-4 to TRBJ1-5; no definite D call. Trimming took off 0 bases at V and 2 bases at J, with 17 bases between the two ends. Germline-derived CDR1 and CDR2 are SGHVT and SQSDAQ. The CDR3 runs to 18 residues.